The rows below give T cell receptor beta chains drawn from one sample of a study of T cells after yellow fever vaccination. A single record per CDR3 protein comes from TCRdb applying MiXCR to the 5' RACE reads. The top ten clones hold roughly 0.9% of a sample with a few hundred thousand distinct CDR3 sequences, 6.5% to 8.5% of them seen once. The sequencing used CD4+ T cells sorted from PBMCs, collected 15 days after the yellow fever booster vaccination. The receptor set was obtained from a man aged 25-45 years who received the YFV17D yellow fever vaccine. Both conserved end residues are part of each CDR3. The D gene is left open where the match is weak. Size is omitted from some rows. Given values are once, few, many or a class for expanded clones.

d_gene	v_gene	abundance	j_gene	CDR3aa	CDR3nt
TRBD1	TRBV29-1	many	TRBJ2-3	CSVGGTVTDTQYF	TGCAGCGTTGGGGGGACAGTAACAGATACGCAGTATTTT
.	TRBV27	.	TRBJ2-7	CASSSRHHYEQYF	TGTGCCAGCAGTTCTCGGCACCACTACGAGCAGTACTTC
TRBD1	TRBV18	.	TRBJ1-3	CASSADRAGNTIYF	TGTGCCAGCTCGGCGGACAGGGCTGGAAACACCATATATTTT
.	TRBV7-2	few	TRBJ1-4	CASSSRGGTANEKLFF	TGTGCCAGCAGCTCCCGCGGGGGGACGGCTAATGAAAAACTGTTTTTT
.	TRBV4-1	.	TRBJ1-1	CASSHVGTEAFF	TGCGCCAGCAGCCATGTAGGCACTGAAGCTTTCTTT
TRBD2	TRBV12-3/TRBV12-4	.	TRBJ2-1	CASSPTSGSTFCEFF	TGTGCCAGCAGTCCTACTAGCGGGAGTACTTTCTGTGAGTTCTTC
.	TRBV7-9	many	TRBJ2-5	CASSLLKQETQYF	TGTGCCAGCAGCTTATTGAAACAAGAGACCCAGTACTTC
.	TRBV27	few	TRBJ1-6	CASMSTGQGGYSPLHF	TGTGCCAGCATGAGTACCGGCCAGGGAGGCTATTCACCCCTCCACTTT
TRBD2	TRBV20-1	many	TRBJ2-1	CSAPSGLAGVGSYNEQFF	TGCAGTGCGCCCTCGGGACTAGCGGGAGTTGGCTCCTACAATGAGCAGTTCTTC
TRBD2	TRBV4-3	.	TRBJ2-5	CASSQVSGGQETQYF	TGCGCCAGCAGCCAAGTTTCGGGGGGCCAAGAGACCCAGTACTTC
.	TRBV5-1	few	TRBJ1-2	CASSPPTYGNGYTF	TGCGCCAGCAGCCCACCTACGTATGGTAATGGCTACACCTTC
.	TRBV7-2	few	TRBJ1-1	CASSPGGGLNTEAFF	TGTGCCAGCAGCCCCGGGGGAGGGTTGAACACTGAAGCTTTCTTT
.	TRBV18	.	TRBJ1-1	CASSPSTATEAFF	TGTGCCAGCTCCCCGTCTACGGCCACTGAAGCTTTCTTT
.	TRBV6-5	few	TRBJ2-5	CASSYGGVQETQYF	TGTGCCAGCAGTTACGGGGGCGTCCAAGAGACCCAGTACTTC
.	TRBV3-1	few	TRBJ2-3	CASSQVVAGTDTQYF	TGTGCCAGCAGCCAAGTGGTTGCGGGCACAGATACGCAGTATTTT
.	TRBV7-2	few	TRBJ2-1	CASSFHGNEQFF	TGTGCCAGCAGCTTTCATGGAAATGAGCAGTTCTTC
.	TRBV27	.	TRBJ2-1	CASRDDSGGTDNEQFF	TGTGCCAGCAGGGATGACTCTGGCGGGACGGACAATGAGCAGTTCTTC
TRBD1	TRBV29-1	.	TRBJ2-3	CSVRRQGATDTQYF	TGCAGCGTCCGACGGCAGGGGGCGACAGATACGCAGTATTTT
TRBD2	TRBV7-2	.	TRBJ2-5	CASSHGGARGTETQYF	TGTGCCAGCAGCCACGGGGGGGCCAGGGGCACAGAGACCCAGTACTTC
TRBD2	TRBV11-2	.	TRBJ2-1	CASSPGLASFNEQFF	TGTGCCAGCAGCCCGGGACTAGCCTCCTTCAATGAGCAGTTCTTC
TRBD1	TRBV10-1	many	TRBJ2-3	CASSEPDRPQYF	TGCGCCAGCAGTGAGCCGGACAGGCCGCAGTATTTT
.	TRBV7-9	.	TRBJ2-1	CASSLVIGSYNEQFF	TGTGCCAGCAGCTTAGTAATCGGCTCCTACAATGAGCAGTTCTTC
TRBD2	TRBV11-2	.	TRBJ2-1	CASSLGRIAGRTSYNEQFF	TGTGCCAGCAGCTTAGGAAGAATTGCCGGGAGGACCTCCTACAATGAGCAGTTCTTC
TRBD1	TRBV7-2	few	TRBJ2-7	CASSLERGRASLEQYF	TGTGCCAGCAGCTTAGAAAGGGGGCGAGCTTCTCTCGAGCAGTACTTC
TRBD2	TRBV6-2/TRBV6-3	.	TRBJ2-3	CASSYSWGAGGTDTQDF	TGTGCCAGCAGTTACAGCTGGGGTGCGGGAGGTACAGATACGCAGGATTTT